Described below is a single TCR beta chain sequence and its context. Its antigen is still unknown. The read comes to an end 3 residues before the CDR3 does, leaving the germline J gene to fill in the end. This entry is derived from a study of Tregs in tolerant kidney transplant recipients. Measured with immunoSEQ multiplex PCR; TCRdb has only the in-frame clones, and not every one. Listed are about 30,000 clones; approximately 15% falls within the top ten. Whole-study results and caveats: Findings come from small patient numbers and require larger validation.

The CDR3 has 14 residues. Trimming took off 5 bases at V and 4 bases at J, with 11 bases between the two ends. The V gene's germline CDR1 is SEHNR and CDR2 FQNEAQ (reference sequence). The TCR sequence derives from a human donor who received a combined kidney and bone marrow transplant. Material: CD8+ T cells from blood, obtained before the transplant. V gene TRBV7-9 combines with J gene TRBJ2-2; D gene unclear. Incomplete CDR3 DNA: TGTGCCAGCAGCCCACCAGTTTTCACCGGGGAG. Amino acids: CASSPPVFTGE. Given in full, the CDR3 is CASSPPVFTGELFF.